These 32 T cell receptor beta chains share one sample of origin, sequenced in a study of T cell clonotyping in hematopoietic cell transplantation (dated by TCRdb to about 2021). Library preparation employed the immunoSEQ multiplex PCR assay. Held by TCRdb, this immuneACCESS table contains in-frame sequences only and omits some clones. Under half of the omission traces to an unresolved V gene where checked; the cause of the rest is unknown. Here the sample has about 36,000 clones; about 87% occur a single time. Approximately 2% of the sample comes from the top ten. The sequenced sample was peripheral blood mononuclear cells. The receptors shown here come from a woman between 40 and 55 years old in good health. Some clones in this sample may be carry-over from other donors' samples.

The J gene is TRBJ2-7, the V gene TRBV5-8; TRBD2 is a possible D gene (6 bases). This CDR3 spans 16 amino acids. Germline CDR1 is SGHTS and CDR2 is YDEGEE. Deletions cut 1 base from V and 1 base from J, with 15 bases between. CDR3 loop: CASSLIGGRVSYEQYF. The CDR3 region has the DNA TGTGCCAGCAGCTTGATCGGGGGTCGGGTATCCTACGAGCAGTACTTC. Supplemented by reference TRBV5-8 and TRBJ2-7, the full variable domain reads EAGVTQSPTHLIKTRGQQATLRCSPISGHTSVYWYQQALGLGLQFLLWYDEGEERNRGNFPPRFSGRQFPNYSSELNVNALELEDSALYLCASSLIGGRVSYEQYFGPGTRLTVT.

The chain uses TRBV6-6 and TRBJ2-1; 7 bases line up with TRBD1. Germline V gene sequence: CDR1 MNHNY, CDR2 SVGAGI (reference sequence). V shed 6 bases, J shed 8 bases, and the junction held 10 bases outside the gene matches. The CDR3 extends over 14 amino acids. DNA of the CDR3: TGTGCCAGCAGCTCCGGGACAGAGAGCGATGAGCAGTTCTTC. It is translated as CASSSGTESDEQFF.

The V and J genes are TRBV6-5 and TRBJ2-2, with D possibly TRBD2 on 6 matching bases. This CDR3 comprises 15 residues. The germline V gene encodes CDR1 MNHEY and CDR2 SVGAGI. The germline V and J ends were trimmed by 5 bases and 0 bases, with 10 bases remaining between them. The chain's CDR3 is CASSRLVSNTGELFF. The CDR3 bases are TGTGCCAGCAGTAGACTAGTCTCGAACACCGGGGAGCTGTTTTTT.

The DNA of the CDR3 is TGTGCCATCAGAGACGCGGGCTTGAACACTGAAGCTTTCTTT. Residues: CAIRDAGLNTEAFF. The chain carries TRBV10-3 and TRBJ1-1; D unclear. Trimming pared 6 bases from V and 0 bases from J, leaving 11 bases between. Looked up from germline, CDR1 is ENHRY and CDR2 is SYGVKD. The CDR3 consists of 14 residues.

The chain has TRBV7-2 and TRBJ2-7; a possible D gene is TRBD2 (5 bases). Germline V gene sequence: CDR1 SGHTA, CDR2 FQGNSA. V lost 3 bases and J lost 4, with 10 bases in between. This CDR3 region has 13 residues. CDR3 region: CASSFGGYYEQYF. The CDR3 coding sequence is TGTGCCAGCAGCTTTGGCGGGTATTACGAGCAGTACTTC.

This chain joins TRBV5-1 and TRBJ1-2, with 7 bases fitting TRBD1. The CDR3 spans 17 residues. Germline CDR1 SGHRS, CDR2 YFSETQ. V was pared by 5 bases and J by 7 bases, with 20 bases of the junction left unmatched. The CDR3 DNA follows: TGCGCCAGCAGTCCAAATCCCAATCAGGGGGAATTGAGTGGCTACACCTTC. Translation gives CASSPNPNQGELSGYTF.

This chain uses TRBV30 with TRBJ2-2, with 13 bases that match TRBD2. The CDR3 length is 18 residues. Per the germline V gene, CDR1 is GTSNPN and CDR2 is SVGIG (reference sequence). Trimming removed 2 bases from V and 0 bases from J; junction bases left unmatched: 6. The CDR3 spells CAWSPGTSGTTNTGELFF. For the CDR3, the DNA is TGTGCCTGGAGTCCAGGGACTAGCGGGACAACGAACACCGGGGAGCTGTTTTTT.

The J gene is TRBJ2-7, the V gene TRBV2; D possibly corresponds to TRBD1 (5 bases). V dropped 5 bases and J dropped 5 bases, with 13 bases sitting between them. The length of the CDR3 is 13 residues. Per the germline V gene, CDR1 is SNHLY and CDR2 is FYNNEI. The chain's CDR3 is CASSPRQFDEQYF. CDR3 DNA sequence: TGTGCCAGCAGTCCCCGACAGTTCGACGAGCAGTACTTC.

CDR3 sequence reads: CATSRARDSQSSYNEQFF. CDR3 bases: TGTGCCACCAGCAGAGCCCGGGACAGCCAGAGCTCCTACAATGAGCAGTTCTTC. The V and J genes are TRBV15 and TRBJ2-1, with 7 bases that match TRBD1. Germline trimming cut 1 base from V and 0 bases from J; bases unmatched to any gene: 9. The CDR3 is 18 residues long. Germline CDR1 and CDR2: LNHNV and YYDKDF (reference sequence). The entire variable domain, with the rest obtained from reference TRBV15 and TRBJ2-1, is as follows: DAMVIQNPRYQVTQFGKPVTLSCSQTLNHNVMYWYQQKSSQAPKLLFHYYDKDFNNEADTPDNFQSRRPNTSFCFLDIRSPGLGDTAMYLCATSRARDSQSSYNEQFFGPGTRLTVL.

This chain joins TRBV5-1 and TRBJ2-7; D tentatively reads TRBD1 or TRBD2 (5 bases each). V lost 5 bases and J lost 2, with 14 bases in between. This CDR3 is built from 14 residues. Per germline, CDR1 SGHRS and CDR2 YFSETQ. This chain's CDR3 is CASRGSAGPYEQYF. In DNA, the CDR3 is TGCGCCAGCAGGGGGAGCGCAGGGCCCTACGAGCAGTACTTC.

This chain links TRBV30 with TRBJ2-6; D not certain. Germline-derived CDR1 and CDR2 are GTSNPN and SVGIG (reference sequence). CDR3 size: 16 residues. Trimming shortened V by 0 bases and J by 3 bases, and 12 bases separated the two germline ends. In DNA, the CDR3 is TGTGCCTGGAGTGTAATCTCGGCTTATGGGGCCAACGTCCTGACTTTC. It is translated as CAWSVISAYGANVLTF. Combining the CDR3 with reference TRBV30 and TRBJ2-6 gives the whole variable domain SQTIHQWPATLVQPVGSPLSLECTVEGTSNPNLYWYRQAAGRGLQLLFYSVGIGQISSEVPQNLSASRPQDRQFILSSKKLLLSDSGFYLCAWSVISAYGANVLTFGAGSRLTVL.

The chain is built from TRBV4-3 and TRBJ2-1; TRBD1 or TRBD2 may be the D gene (5 bases each). CDR1 and CDR2 (germline): LGHNA, YSLEER. The CDR3 contains 17 residues. The ends were cut back, 4 bases at V and 0 bases at J, with 16 bases in the middle. CDR3 protein: CASSPLPGTGSYNEQFF. The CDR3 coding sequence is TGCGCCAGCAGCCCCTTACCCGGGACCGGCTCCTACAATGAGCAGTTCTTC.

This chain uses TRBV7-8 with TRBJ2-7; D perhaps matches TRBD1 (6 bases). This CDR3 contains 14 residues. Germline V lookup: CDR1 SGHVS, CDR2 FQNEAQ. Trimming left V 5 bases short and J 5 bases short, with 16 bases between. CDR3 nucleotide sequence: TGTGCCAGCAGCCCGGACAGATCTGCCCACGAGCAGTACTTC. It translates to CASSPDRSAHEQYF.

The rearrangement uses TRBV5-8 and TRBJ2-5; D unresolved. Per the germline V gene, CDR1 is SGHTS and CDR2 is YDEGEE. The ends were cut back, 5 bases at V and 1 base at J, with 6 bases in the middle. This CDR3 is 12 amino acids long. The CDR3 DNA follows: TGTGCCAGCAGTTTGATCCAAGAGACCCAGTACTTC. Translation: CASSLIQETQYF. Based on the CDR3 plus reference TRBV5-8 and TRBJ2-5, the full variable domain is EAGVTQSPTHLIKTRGQQATLRCSPISGHTSVYWYQQALGLGLQFLLWYDEGEERNRGNFPPRFSGRQFPNYSSELNVNALELEDSALYLCASSLIQETQYFGPGTRLLVL.

The chain couples TRBV5-7 to TRBJ1-1; D gene uncertain. TRBV5-7 is recorded as an ORF, its role being uncertain. The length of the CDR3 is 12 residues. V dropped 8 bases and J dropped 3 bases, with 11 bases sitting between them. The CDR3: CASTPYYTEAFF. The CDR3 DNA reads TGTGCCAGTACTCCTTACTACACTGAAGCTTTCTTT.

This rearrangement joins TRBV7-9 to TRBJ2-1; the D gene is possibly TRBD1 (6 bases). The V and J ends lost 3 bases and 8 bases respectively, with 17 bases between them. The germline V gene has CDR1 SEHNR and CDR2 FQNEAQ (reference sequence). The CDR3 sequence is 15 residues long. For the CDR3, the DNA is TGTGCCAGCAGCTTTGTTACCAGGGGTTCCCATGAGCAGTTCTTC. As protein: CASSFVTRGSHEQFF.

This chain connects TRBV19 to TRBJ1-1; 8 bases are shared with TRBD1. This CDR3 is built from 14 residues. Germline values: CDR1 LNHDA, CDR2 SQIVND (reference sequence). Trimming removed 8 bases from V and 6 bases from J; junction bases left unmatched: 11. CDR3 sequence (DNA): TGTGCCAGTCGTCCCGGGACAGGTTTGGCTGAAGCTTTCTTT. This gives the protein CASRPGTGLAEAFF.

This chain links TRBV6-5 with TRBJ2-5; possibly TRBD1 or TRBD2 for D (5 bases each). Germline loops: CDR1 MNHEY, CDR2 SVGAGI. V lost 8 bases to trimming and J lost 7 bases, with 14 bases between them. This CDR3 is built from 12 residues. The CDR3 bases are TGTGCCAGCGTGACAGTCGGAGGGACCCAGTACTTC. It encodes CASVTVGGTQYF.

This chain links TRBV29-1 with TRBJ2-5, with D tentatively TRBD1 (5 bases). V was cut by 6 bases and J by 5 bases, with 13 bases left in between. Germline V CDR1 and CDR2: SQVTM, ANQGSEA. The CDR3 spans 12 residues. The CDR3 DNA reads TGCAGCGTGCGACAGTTTGAGGAGACCCAGTACTTC. It yields the protein CSVRQFEETQYF.

The V gene is TRBV5-6, the J gene TRBJ1-1; perhaps TRBD1 as D (5 bases). CDR3 length: 13 amino acids. Germline assignment: CDR1 SGHDT and CDR2 YYEEEE. Trimming cost V 1 base and J 4 bases, with 8 bases left between them. The CDR3 bases are TGTGCCAGCAGCTTGACAGGTATCACTGAAGCTTTCTTT. It yields the protein CASSLTGITEAFF. Full variable domain (rest looked up from reference TRBV5-6 and TRBJ1-1): DAGVTQSPTHLIKTRGQQVTLRCSPKSGHDTVSWYQQALGQGPQFIFQYYEEEERQRGNFPDRFSGHQFPNYSSELNVNALLLGDSALYLCASSLTGITEAFFGQGTRLTVV.

The chain has TRBV9 and TRBJ1-2; D may be TRBD1 (6 bases). Trimming took 0 bases from V and 5 from J, leaving 8 bases between them. Germline V CDR1 and CDR2: SGDLS, YYNGEE. The CDR3 is 13 amino acids. CDR3 in DNA: TGTGCCAGCAGCGTAGACCAGGGGTATGGCTACACCTTC. Protein: CASSVDQGYGYTF.

This clone turned up a few times. The chain's CDR3 is CASSPGEAGYTF. CDR3 DNA sequence: TGTGCCAGCTCACCCGGGGAGGCGGGCTACACCTTC. The chain has TRBV18 and TRBJ1-2, with unresolved D. V lost 3 bases, J lost 8 bases, and 10 bases lay in between. The CDR3 length is 12 residues. CDR1 KGHSH and CDR2 LQKENI come from the germline V gene.

The genes are TRBV9 and TRBJ1-1; tentative D call: TRBD1 (5 bases). CDR1 and CDR2 from the germline V gene are SGDLS and YYNGEE. This CDR3 has 14 residues. The ends were cut back, 3 bases at V and 1 base at J, with 10 bases in the middle. The DNA of the CDR3 is TGTGCCAGCAGCGCCTATACAGGGAACACTGAAGCTTTCTTT. It translates to CASSAYTGNTEAFF.

The V and J genes are TRBV4-2 and TRBJ2-2, with D hard to call. Trimming removed 4 bases from V and 6 bases from J, with 21 bases in between. The CDR3 covers 17 residues. From germline, CDR1 is LGHNA and CDR2 YNFKEQ. The CDR3 DNA reads TGTGCCAGCAGCCGTGGGTGGGCAGGTACAACCTCCGGGGAGCTGTTTTTT. Its translation is CASSRGWAGTTSGELFF.

The genes are TRBV6-1 and TRBJ2-1; possibly TRBD2 for D (5 bases). Trimming took off 3 bases at V and 7 bases at J, with 13 bases between the two ends. Germline CDR1 is MNHNS and CDR2 is SASEGT. This CDR3 spans 14 amino acids. CDR3 DNA: TGTGCCAGCAGTGACCCGCAGTCGGGAAATGAGCAGTTCTTC. Translating it yields CASSDPQSGNEQFF.

This chain connects TRBV19 to TRBJ2-1; the match to TRBD2 covers 7 bases. This CDR3 is 13 amino acids long. The V gene's germline CDR1 is LNHDA and CDR2 SQIVND (reference sequence). V shed 9 bases and J 3 bases; nucleotides not matched to a gene: 5. CDR3 sequence reads: CASGTTYYNEQFF. CDR3 DNA sequence: TGTGCCAGCGGGACTACCTACTACAATGAGCAGTTCTTC.

This clone appeared a few times. The rearrangement links TRBV19 to TRBJ1-2; 8 nucleotides agree with TRBD1. CDR3 length equals 12 residues. Germline V lookup: CDR1 LNHDA, CDR2 SQIVND (reference sequence). After removal of 6 bases from V and 8 bases from J, the junction contained 5 bases not matched to a gene. CDR3 region: CASRRTGNGYTF. The DNA for the CDR3 is TGTGCCAGTAGACGGACAGGGAACGGCTACACCTTC.

The rearrangement uses TRBV5-1 and TRBJ2-3; TRBD2 agrees at 11 bases. CDR3 length: 15 amino acids. CDR1 is SGHRS and CDR2 is YFSETQ in the germline V gene. V lost 2 bases and J lost 4; bases outside the gene matches: 3. The CDR3 is CASSFGGLAADTQYF. The CDR3 DNA reads as TGCGCCAGCAGCTTCGGGGGACTAGCGGCAGATACGCAGTATTTT.

The chain joins TRBV19 to TRBJ2-1; D is possibly TRBD2 (6 bases). Trimming took 1 base from V and 4 from J, leaving 20 bases between them. The length of the CDR3 is 18 residues. Germline assignment: CDR1 LNHDA and CDR2 SQIVND (reference sequence). This CDR3 is CASSIVGGAALQYNEQFF. In DNA form, the CDR3 reads TGTGCCAGTAGTATAGTGGGCGGGGCAGCCTTACAGTACAATGAGCAGTTCTTC.

This chain connects TRBV29-1 to TRBJ1-2; perhaps TRBD1 as D (6 bases). V was pared by 4 bases and J by 3 bases, with 18 bases between. CDR1 is SQVTM and CDR2 is ANQGSEA in the germline V gene. The CDR3 is 15 amino acids. CDR3 in amino acids: CSVGGAAAGDYGYTF. DNA for the CDR3: TGCAGCGTTGGTGGGGCCGCTGCAGGGGACTATGGCTACACCTTC. The complete variable domain, with remaining parts taken from reference TRBV29-1 and TRBJ1-2, reads SAVISQKPSRDICQRGTSLTIQCQVDSQVTMMFWYRQQPGQSLTLIATANQGSEATYESGFVIDKFPISRPNLTFSTLTVSNMSPEDSSIYLCSVGGAAAGDYGYTFGSGTRLTVV.

The chain is built from TRBV19 and TRBJ2-1, with 7 bases matching TRBD2. Germline V CDR1 and CDR2: LNHDA, SQIVND (reference sequence). This CDR3 has 15 amino acids. The V and J ends lost 7 bases and 2 bases, in that order; junction bases with no gene match: 8. The DNA of the CDR3 is TGTGCCAGTAAAAGCGGGGAGGGAACCTACAATGAGCAGTTCTTC. It yields the protein CASKSGEGTYNEQFF.

This rearrangement joins TRBV19 to TRBJ2-7; TRBD1 might be the D (6 bases). The CDR3 sequence is 14 residues long. Germline CDR1 LNHDA, CDR2 SQIVND (reference sequence). Trimming pared 10 bases from V and 0 bases from J, leaving 16 bases between. The CDR3 protein is CATRDNPFSYEQYF. Written as DNA, the CDR3 is TGTGCCACTCGGGACAACCCCTTCTCCTACGAGCAGTACTTC.